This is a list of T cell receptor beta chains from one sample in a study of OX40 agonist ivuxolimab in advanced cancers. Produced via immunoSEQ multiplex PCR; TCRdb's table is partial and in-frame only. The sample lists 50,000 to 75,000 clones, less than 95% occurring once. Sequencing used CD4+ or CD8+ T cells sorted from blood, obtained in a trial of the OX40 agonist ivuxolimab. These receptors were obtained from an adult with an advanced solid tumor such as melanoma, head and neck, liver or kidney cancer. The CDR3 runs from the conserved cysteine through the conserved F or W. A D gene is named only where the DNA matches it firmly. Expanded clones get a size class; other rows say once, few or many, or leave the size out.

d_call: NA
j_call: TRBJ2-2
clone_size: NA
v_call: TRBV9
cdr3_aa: CASSVGPVRGAGELFF
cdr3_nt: TGTGCCAGCAGCGTAGGGCCCGTAAGGGGCGCCGGGGAGCTGTTTTTT

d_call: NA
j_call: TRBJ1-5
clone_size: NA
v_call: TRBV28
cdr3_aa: CASRVRLSNQPQHF
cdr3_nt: TGTGCCAGCAGGGTCCGCCTTAGCAATCAGCCCCAGCATTTT

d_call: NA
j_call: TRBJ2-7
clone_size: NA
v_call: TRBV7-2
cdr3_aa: CASSIPLGPYEQYF
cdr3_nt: TGTGCCAGCAGCATTCCTCTTGGACCCTACGAGCAGTACTTC

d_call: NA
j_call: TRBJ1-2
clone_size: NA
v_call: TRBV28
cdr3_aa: CASSPPRGYGYTF
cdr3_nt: TGTGCCAGCAGTCCTCCGCGGGGTTATGGCTACACCTTC

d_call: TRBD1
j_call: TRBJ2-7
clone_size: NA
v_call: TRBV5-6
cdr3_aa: CASSWGDRDYEQYF
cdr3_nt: TGTGCCAGCAGCTGGGGGGACAGGGACTACGAGCAGTACTTC

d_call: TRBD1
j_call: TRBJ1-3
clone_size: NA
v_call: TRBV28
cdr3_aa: CAWRGQGEGNTIYF
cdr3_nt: TGTGCCTGGAGGGGACAGGGCGAGGGAAACACCATATATTTT

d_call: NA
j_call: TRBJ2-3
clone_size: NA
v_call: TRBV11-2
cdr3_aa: CASGRDSASSTDTQYF
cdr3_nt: TGTGCCAGCGGCAGGGATTCAGCTAGCAGCACAGATACGCAGTATTTT

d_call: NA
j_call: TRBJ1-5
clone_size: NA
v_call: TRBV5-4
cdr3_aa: CASSGGPAGGNQPQHF
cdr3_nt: TGTGCCAGCAGCGGAGGACCGGCCGGAGGCAATCAGCCCCAGCATTTT

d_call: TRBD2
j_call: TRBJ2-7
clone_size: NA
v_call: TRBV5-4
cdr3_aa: CASSLRLAGVGYEQYF
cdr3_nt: TGTGCCAGCAGCTTGAGACTAGCGGGAGTTGGCTACGAGCAGTACTTC

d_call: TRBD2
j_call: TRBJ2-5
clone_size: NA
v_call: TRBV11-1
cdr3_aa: CASSPPRSGREETQYF
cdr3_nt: TGTGCCAGCAGCCCGCCCCGGAGCGGGAGGGAGGAGACCCAGTACTTC

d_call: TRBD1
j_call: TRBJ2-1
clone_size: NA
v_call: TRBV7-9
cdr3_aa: CASSLQGFRYNEQFF
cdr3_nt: TGTGCCAGCAGTTTACAGGGGTTTAGGTACAATGAGCAGTTCTTC

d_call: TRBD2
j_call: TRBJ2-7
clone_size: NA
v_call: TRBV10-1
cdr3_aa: CASSDAGALYEQYF
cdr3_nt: TGCGCCAGCAGTGACGCGGGAGCCTTATACGAGCAGTACTTC

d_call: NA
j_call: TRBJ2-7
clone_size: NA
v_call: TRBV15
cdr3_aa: CATSRDRARLGAKYEQYF
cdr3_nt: TGTGCCACCAGCAGAGATAGGGCCCGGTTGGGAGCTAAGTACGAGCAGTACTTC

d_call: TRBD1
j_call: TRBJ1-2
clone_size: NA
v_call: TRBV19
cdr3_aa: CASRQGDYGYTF
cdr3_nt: TGTGCCAGTCGACAGGGGGACTATGGCTACACCTTC

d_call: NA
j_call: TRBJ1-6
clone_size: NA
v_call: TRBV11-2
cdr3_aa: CASSLDLFSISHF
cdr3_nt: TGTGCCAGCAGCTTAGATCTCTTCAGTATAAGCCACTTT

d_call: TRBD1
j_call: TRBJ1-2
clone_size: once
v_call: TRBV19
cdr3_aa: CASSIPFGQGLFDGYTF
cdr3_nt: TGTGCCAGTAGTATCCCCTTCGGACAGGGCCTCTTTGATGGCTACACCTTC

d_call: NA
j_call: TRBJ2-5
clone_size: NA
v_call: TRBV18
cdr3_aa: CASSPTSGNQETQYF
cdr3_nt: TGTGCCAGCTCACCAACTTCAGGGAACCAAGAGACCCAGTACTTC

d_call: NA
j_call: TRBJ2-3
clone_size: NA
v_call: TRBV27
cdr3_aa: CASSASRGVSTDTQYF
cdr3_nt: TGTGCCAGCAGCGCATCTAGGGGGGTGAGCACAGATACGCAGTATTTT

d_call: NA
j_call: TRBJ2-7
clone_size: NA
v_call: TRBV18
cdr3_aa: CASSFRDGVSEQYF
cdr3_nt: TGTGCCAGCTCATTCCGGGACGGGGTATCGGAGCAGTACTTC

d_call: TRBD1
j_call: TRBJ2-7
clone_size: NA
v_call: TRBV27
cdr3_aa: CASSQGTAWTYEQYF
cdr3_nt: TGTGCCAGCAGCCAAGGGACAGCCTGGACCTACGAGCAGTACTTC

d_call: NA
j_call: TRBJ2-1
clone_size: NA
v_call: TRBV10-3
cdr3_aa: CAIRSPPSSEQFF
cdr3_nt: TGTGCCATCAGGTCGCCCCCCTCGTCTGAGCAGTTCTTC